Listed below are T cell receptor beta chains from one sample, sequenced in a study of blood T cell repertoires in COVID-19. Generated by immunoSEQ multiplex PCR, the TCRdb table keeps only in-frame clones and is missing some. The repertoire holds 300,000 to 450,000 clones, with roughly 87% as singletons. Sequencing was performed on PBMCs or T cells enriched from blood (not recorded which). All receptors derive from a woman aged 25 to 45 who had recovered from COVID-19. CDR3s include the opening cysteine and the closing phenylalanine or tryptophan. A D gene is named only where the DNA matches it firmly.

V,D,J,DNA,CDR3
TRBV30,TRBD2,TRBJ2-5,TGTGCCTGGAGTGCAGGAACTAGCGGGGGGCCGGGGGAGACCCAGTACTTC,CAWSAGTSGGPGETQYF
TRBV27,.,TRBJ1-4,TGTGCCAGCAGTTCCTCGGGGGCAACTAATGAAAAACTGTTTTTT,CASSSSGATNEKLFF
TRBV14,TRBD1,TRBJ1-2,TGTGCCAGCAGCCAGGACAGGACGTACCTCTATGGCTACACCTTC,CASSQDRTYLYGYTF
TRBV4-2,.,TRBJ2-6,TGTGCCAGCAGCCAAGATAGGGGCTCTGGGGCCAACGTCCTGACTTTC,CASSQDRGSGANVLTF
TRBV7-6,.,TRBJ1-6,TGTGCCAGCAGCTTAGTGTCAGACTATAATTCACCCCTCCACTTT,CASSLVSDYNSPLHF
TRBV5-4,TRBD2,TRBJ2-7,TGTGCCAGCAGCTTGATGGCTAGCGGGGTTAACGAGCAGTACTTC,CASSLMASGVNEQYF
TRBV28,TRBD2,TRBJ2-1,TGTGCCAGCAGTCCTCGGTTAGCGGGGGATGGAAACAATGAGCAGTTCTTC,CASSPRLAGDGNNEQFF
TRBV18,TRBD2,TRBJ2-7,TGTGCCAGCTCACCAATTGGACTAGCGGGGGTTCCCCACCGTGTGGAGCAGTACTTC,CASSPIGLAGVPHRVEQYF
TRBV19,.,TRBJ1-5,TGTGCCAGTAGTATGGGTTTGGGGGCGAGAAATCAGCCCCAGCATTTT,CASSMGLGARNQPQHF
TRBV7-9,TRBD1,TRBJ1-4,TGTGCCAGCAGCCCCTCGGGACAGGGAAATGAAAAACTGTTTTTT,CASSPSGQGNEKLFF